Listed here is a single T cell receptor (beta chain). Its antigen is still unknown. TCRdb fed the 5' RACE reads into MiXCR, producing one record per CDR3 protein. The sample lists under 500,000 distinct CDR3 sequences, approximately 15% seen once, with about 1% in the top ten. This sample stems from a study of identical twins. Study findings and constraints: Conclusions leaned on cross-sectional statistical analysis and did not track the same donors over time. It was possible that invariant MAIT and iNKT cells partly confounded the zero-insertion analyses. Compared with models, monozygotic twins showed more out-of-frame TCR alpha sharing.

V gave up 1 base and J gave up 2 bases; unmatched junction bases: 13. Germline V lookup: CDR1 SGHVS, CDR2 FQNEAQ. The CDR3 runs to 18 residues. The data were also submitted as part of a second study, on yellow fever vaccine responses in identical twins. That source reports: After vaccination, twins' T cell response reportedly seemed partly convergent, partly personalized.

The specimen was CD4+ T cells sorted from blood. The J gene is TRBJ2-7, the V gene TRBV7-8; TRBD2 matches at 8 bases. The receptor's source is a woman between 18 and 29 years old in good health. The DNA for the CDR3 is TGTGCCAGCAGCTTAGAAGGTTTTGTAACTAGCGGAACCTACGAGCAGTACTTC. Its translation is CASSLEGFVTSGTYEQYF.